The present entry profiles one TCR beta chain with its context. Its specificity is not known. This record belongs to a study of blood T cells in healthy people across ages. The CDR3 is made up of 17 amino acids. Regarding the study as a whole: While age rose, TCR beta diversity per million T cells dropped in a roughly linear way.

For the second PCR, which ran for about 6 to 11 cycles, a sample-barcoded 5' primer and a J-beta primer mix were used. MiXCR was run by TCRdb on the 5' RACE reads, yielding one entry per CDR3 protein. Among about 1.1 million distinct CDR3 sequences, more than 30% were seen once, and the ten largest hold about an eighth. The sample taken for sequencing was blood. V and J are TRBV21-1 and TRBJ2-7; the table gives TRBD1 as D, unverified against the DNA. TRBV21-1 is marked as a pseudogene. The origin of this receptor is a man aged 18 to 29 in good health. CDR3 nucleotides: TGTGCCAGCAGCGCCTCCCCGACAGGGGTCGGCTCCTACGAGCAGTACTTC. Protein sequence: CASSASPTGVGSYEQYF.